Listed here is a single TCR beta chain. Germline values: CDR1 SGDLS, CDR2 YYNGEE. Between the trimmed V and J ends, which lost 4 bases and 6 bases, there was a span of 17 bases. This CDR3 is 14 amino acids long. The entry originates in a study of identical twins. A single record per CDR3 protein comes from TCRdb applying MiXCR to the 5' RACE reads. The data contain about 920,000 distinct CDR3 sequences, around an eighth of them seen just once; the ten biggest clones take up about 1.5%. This same sample was also taken into another study, of yellow fever vaccine responses in identical twins.

The receptor was isolated from a woman aged 18 to 35 in good health. The V and J genes are TRBV9 and TRBJ2-7, with D maybe TRBD1 (5 bases). Sequencing was carried out using PBMCs. CDR3 DNA: TGTGCCAGCAGCAAAGACAGCTCCTGGAGCGAGCAGTACTTC. Protein: CASSKDSSWSEQYF.